The 26 T cell receptor beta chains presented below share a single source sample, sequenced in a study of T cell clonality in common variable immunodeficiency. Some clones are missing from TCRdb's copy, which holds only in-frame ones; the method was immunoSEQ multiplex PCR. The profile covers more than 45,000 clones, none occurring a single time. Sequenced input: peripheral blood mononuclear cells. These receptors were taken from a person between 18 and 75 years old in good health.

Many counts were recorded for this clone. The DNA ends 3 residues before the CDR3 does, and the rest of the CDR3 is filled in from the germline J gene. V usage is TRBV20-1 and J usage is TRBJ2-2; TRBD1 is a possible D gene (6 bases). The germline CDR1 and CDR2 sequences are DFQATT and SNEGSKA (reference sequence). The CDR3 covers 14 residues. The covered CDR3 bases are TGCAGTGCCCAACATCGGGACAATAATTCACCG. It yields the protein CSAQHRDNNSP. Given in full, the CDR3 is CSAQHRDNNSPLFF.

This clone was counted ten times or more. The read is 3 residues too short to cover the CDR3 end, so that end is filled in from the germline J gene. The V call is TRBV30, the J call TRBJ2-2; tentatively, D is TRBD1 (6 bases). Per the germline V gene, CDR1 is GTSNPN and CDR2 is SVGIG (reference sequence). The CDR3 length is 13 residues. The V end lost 8 bases, the J end lost 6 bases, and 16 bases lay between the germline ends. CDR3 sequence reads: CATTGKGPGELFF. The sequenced part of the CDR3 DNA is TGTGCCACCACAGGGAAAGGGCCCGGGGAG.

This clone has at least ten counts. The read halts 3 residues ahead of the CDR3 end, with the missing end drawn from the germline J gene. This rearrangement joins TRBV12-5 to TRBJ2-1, with 8 bases lining up with TRBD2. V lost 6 bases to trimming and J lost 4 bases; unmatched junction nucleotides: 11. Germline V gene lookup returns CDR1 LGHNT and CDR2 FRNRAP. There are 16 residues in the CDR3. The CDR3 loop reads CASGRGSAGEYNEQFF. Partial CDR3 DNA: TGTGCTAGTGGACGTGGGTCAGCGGGGGAATACAATGAG. Based on the CDR3 plus reference TRBV12-5 and TRBJ2-1, the full variable domain is DARVTQTPRHKVTEMGQEVTMRCQPILGHNTVFWYRQTMMQGLELLAYFRNRAPLDDSGMPKDRFSAEMPDATLATLKIQPSEPRDSAVYFCASGRGSAGEYNEQFFGPGTRLTVL.

This clone was picked up a small number of times. The read terminates 3 residues ahead of where the CDR3 ends, so the germline J gene completes it. The chain is built from TRBV19 and TRBJ1-5, with 9 bases matching TRBD1. Germline V gene data show CDR1 as LNHDA and CDR2 as SQIVND (reference sequence). This CDR3 is built from 20 residues. Trimming took 8 bases from V and 3 from J; bases not matched to a gene: 23. The covered CDR3 bases are TGTGCCAGTCAACGGTTCGCGGGGGGCGGAAGGGACAGGGTCAATCAGCCC. Translation gives CASQRFAGGGRDRVNQP. The entire CDR3 is CASQRFAGGGRDRVNQPQHF. The full variable domain, completed using reference TRBV19 and TRBJ1-5, is DGGITQSPKYLFRKEGQNVTLSCEQNLNHDAMYWYRQDPGQGLRLIYYSQIVNDFQKGDIAEGYSVSREKKESFPLTVTSAQKNPTAFYLCASQRFAGGGRDRVNQPQHFGDGTRLSIL.

This clone has at least ten counts. The observed sequence ends 3 residues before the CDR3 terminus, with the missing tail filled in from the germline J gene. V and J are TRBV3-1 (or the pseudogene TRBV3-2) and TRBJ2-5; D unclear. Trimming shortened V by 0 bases and J by 3 bases, and 8 bases separated the two germline ends. Per germline, CDR1 LGHDT and CDR2 YNNKEL (reference sequence). The CDR3 has 14 amino acids. This CDR3 reads CASSQDLSEETQYF. The sequenced CDR3 bases are TGTGCCAGCAGCCAAGATTTATCCGAAGAGACC.

In its sample, this clone was seen many times. The CDR3 goes on 3 residues after the read ends, and that part is filled in from the germline J gene. The chain employs TRBV11-2 and TRBJ2-1, with TRBD1 matching 10 bases. V lost 5 bases and J lost 5; bases outside the gene matches: 6. CDR3 length: 15 residues. CDR1 is SGHAT and CDR2 is FQNNGV in the germline V gene. Incomplete CDR3 DNA: TGTGCCAGCAGCCCCCAGGGGACAGGGGACAATGAG. This encodes CASSPQGTGDNE. In full, the CDR3 reads CASSPQGTGDNEQFF.

This clone was counted many times. Read data end 3 residues before the CDR3 end; the end is taken from the germline J gene. The rearrangement joins TRBV7-2 to TRBJ2-7, with 13 bases matching TRBD2. The CDR3 is 15 residues long. V trimming: 5 bases; J trimming: 4 bases; junction bases outside the gene matches: 5. Germline V gene lookup returns CDR1 SGHTA and CDR2 FQGNSA. CDR3 DNA (partial): TGTGCCAGCAGCCCTGGACTAGCGGGGGTGTACGAG. It translates to CASSPGLAGVYE. The full CDR3 is CASSPGLAGVYEQYF.

In its sample, this clone was seen many times. The read falls 3 residues short of the CDR3 end, and the missing part is taken from the germline J gene. The V call is TRBV12-3 or TRBV12-4, the J call TRBJ2-7, with 7 nucleotides matching TRBD1. The J segment lost 0 bases and the V segment lost 3 bases, leaving 5 bases of the junction unmatched. CDR3 length: 15 residues. The chain's CDR3 is CASSFEGASSYEQYF. The part of the CDR3 DNA that was read is TGTGCCAGCAGTTTTGAGGGGGCCTCCTCCTACGAG.

This clone has ten or more counts. The observed sequence ends 3 residues before the CDR3 terminus, with the missing tail filled in from the germline J gene. The gene calls are TRBV20-1 and TRBJ2-2, with 7 bases identical to TRBD2. This CDR3 region has 15 residues. The germline V gene has CDR1 DFQATT and CDR2 SNEGSKA (reference sequence). V was pared by 3 bases and J by 0 bases, with 4 bases of the junction left unmatched. The CDR3 DNA, read in part, is TGCAGTGCTAGGGGGCGGGGGACGAACACCGGGGAG. The encoded protein is CSARGRGTNTGE. The complete CDR3 protein is CSARGRGTNTGELFF.

Remarks on this clone: The read is 3 residues too short to cover the CDR3 end, so that end is filled in from the germline J gene. The chain recombines TRBV20-1 with TRBJ2-7; D gene uncertain. CDR1 DFQATT and CDR2 SNEGSKA come from the germline V gene (reference sequence). V was clipped by 1 base and J by 0 bases, with 10 bases between them. This CDR3 region has 14 residues. Partial CDR3 DNA: TGCAGTGCTAGAGGCCCGCAGAGCTCCTACGAG. Translation: CSARGPQSSYE. The full CDR3 protein reads CSARGPQSSYEQYF.

This clone has at least ten counts. CDR3 DNA (partial): TGCAGTGCTCAGAACGTGGGACAGGGGTGGGAGACG. It codes for CSAQNVGQGWET. The entire CDR3 reads CSAQNVGQGWETQYF. The chain couples TRBV20-1 to TRBJ2-3; TRBD1 aligns across 10 bases. The CDR3 end is not reached by the read, which stops 3 residues before it; the germline J gene fills it in. The CDR3 is 15 amino acids. The germline V gene encodes CDR1 DFQATT and CDR2 SNEGSKA (reference sequence).

This clone was seen at least ten times. Read sequence stops 3 residues before the CDR3 end, and the germline J gene provides the missing end. This sequence joins TRBV9 and TRBJ2-2; maybe TRBD2 (6 bases). The germline V gene has CDR1 SGDLS and CDR2 YYNGEE. V gave up 0 bases and J gave up 0 bases, with 18 bases separating them. There are 19 residues in the CDR3. CDR3 bases read: TGTGCCAGCAGCGTAGATTGGATACTAGCAGATCCGAACACCGGGGAG. This encodes CASSVDWILADPNTGE. The CDR3 in full is CASSVDWILADPNTGELFF.

At least ten counts were recorded for this clone. The read falls 3 residues short of the CDR3 end, and the missing part is taken from the germline J gene. This rearrangement joins TRBV19 to TRBJ2-3; D not resolved. Deletions cut 5 bases from V and 1 base from J, with 10 bases between. From germline, CDR1 is LNHDA and CDR2 SQIVND (reference sequence). CDR3 length: 14 residues. Incomplete CDR3 DNA: TGTGCCAGTAGTTCCCCCTCGGGCACAGATACG. Translated, it gives CASSSPSGTDT. The CDR3, in full, reads CASSSPSGTDTQYF.

At least ten counts were recorded for this clone. The read comes to an end 3 residues before the CDR3 does, leaving the germline J gene to fill in the end. V and J are TRBV30 and TRBJ1-5; 7 bases are shared with TRBD1. The CDR3 spans 17 residues. V shed 1 base and J 6 bases; nucleotides not matched to a gene: 15. The germline gives CDR1 GTSNPN, CDR2 SVGIG (reference sequence). The CDR3 protein is CAWSAGGFVYRGQPQHF. The part of the CDR3 DNA that was read is TGTGCCTGGAGTGCTGGGGGTTTCGTTTACAGGGGTCAGCCC.

This clone occurred many times. Read data end 3 residues before the CDR3 end; the end is taken from the germline J gene. The chain uses TRBV12-5 and TRBJ2-3, with 8 bases lining up with TRBD1. Germline V gene lookup returns CDR1 LGHNT and CDR2 FRNRAP. V shed 0 bases and J 1 base; nucleotides not matched to a gene: 6. The CDR3 loop spans 17 amino acids. The covered CDR3 bases are TGTGCTAGTGGTTTGGTACTCAGGGGGCGTCGCACAGATACG. Translating gives CASGLVLRGRRTDT. Given in full, the CDR3 is CASGLVLRGRRTDTQYF. Based on the CDR3 plus reference TRBV12-5 and TRBJ2-3, the full variable domain is DARVTQTPRHKVTEMGQEVTMRCQPILGHNTVFWYRQTMMQGLELLAYFRNRAPLDDSGMPKDRFSAEMPDATLATLKIQPSEPRDSAVYFCASGLVLRGRRTDTQYFGPGTRLTVL.

As to this clone: The DNA ends 3 residues before the CDR3 does, and the rest of the CDR3 is filled in from the germline J gene. The V gene is TRBV2, the J gene TRBJ1-1; 7 positions agree with TRBD1. With 5 bases clipped from V and 1 base from J, the junction kept 4 bases outside the gene matches. This CDR3 comprises 14 residues. Per the germline V gene, CDR1 is SNHLY and CDR2 is FYNNEI. The CDR3 sequence: CASSPRTGNTEAFF. CDR3 DNA, as far as it was read: TGTGCCAGCAGTCCCAGGACAGGGAACACTGAA.

This clone was counted ten times or more. Read coverage stops 3 residues before the CDR3 terminus; the germline J gene supplies the remainder. The chain is built from TRBV10-3 and TRBJ2-2, with a tentative D call TRBD2 (6 bases). Germline loops: CDR1 ENHRY, CDR2 SYGVKD. The CDR3 runs to 14 residues. V was clipped by 0 bases and J by 5 bases, with 7 bases between them. CDR3 sequence: CAISESEGTGELFF. Incomplete CDR3 DNA: TGTGCCATCAGTGAGTCGGAGGGTACCGGGGAG.

This clone has ten or more counts. With the read ending 3 residues before the CDR3 end, the germline J gene is used to fill in that end. The chain uses TRBV18 and TRBJ2-5; tentative D call: TRBD2 (6 bases). Between the trimmed V and J ends, which lost 3 bases and 2 bases, there was a span of 7 bases. The CDR3 spans 13 residues. Germline V lookup: CDR1 KGHSH, CDR2 LQKENI. The DNA read from the CDR3 is TGTGCCAGCTCACCCGGGGGACAAGAGACC. This gives the protein CASSPGGQET. The entire CDR3 protein is CASSPGGQETQYF.

This clone was counted many times. The sequenced fragment ends 3 residues before the CDR3 boundary, so the rest is inferred from the germline J gene. J is TRBJ2-1 and V is TRBV6-4; 8 positions agree with TRBD1. CDR3 length: 14 amino acids. CDR1 MRHNA and CDR2 SNTAGT come from the germline V gene. The V gene end was trimmed by 5 bases and the J gene end by 5 bases; junction bases not matched to a gene: 5. This CDR3 is CASSLGQGHNEQFF. CDR3 DNA, as far as it was read: TGTGCCAGCAGTTTAGGACAGGGCCACAATGAG.

This clone was seen a few times. The sequence runs out 3 residues before the end of the CDR3; the remainder is reconstructed from the germline J gene. The rearrangement links TRBV30 to TRBJ1-2; D is possibly TRBD1 (6 bases). Germline V gives CDR1 GTSNPN, CDR2 SVGIG (reference sequence). The CDR3 length is 13 residues. Here the CDR3 reads CAWTSGGPDTYTF. The CDR3 DNA, read in part, is TGTGCCTGGACTTCCGGGGGGCCAGATACC.

This clone was seen more than once but under ten times. The read ends 3 residues shy of where the CDR3 ends; the end is completed using the germline J gene. The chain combines TRBV5-1 with TRBJ2-5; D is perhaps TRBD1 (6 bases). The CDR3 has 15 residues. With 0 bases removed from V and 3 bases from J, the gap between germline ends came to 12 bases. In germline, CDR1 is SGHRS, CDR2 YFSETQ. CDR3 DNA (partial): TGCGCCAGCAGCTTGGTAGCCGGGACAAAAGAGACC. Protein: CASSLVAGTKET. The full CDR3 is CASSLVAGTKETQYF.

This clone was counted at least ten times. The CDR3 loop reads CASSLGTGLKSSYEQYF. Partial CDR3 DNA: TGTGCCAGCAGTCTGGGGACAGGACTTAAGAGCTCCTACGAG. This chain uses TRBV28 with TRBJ2-7; 8 bases are shared with TRBD1. The CDR3 end falls 3 residues outside the read, so it is completed with the germline J gene. V lost 5 bases to trimming and J lost 0 bases; unmatched junction nucleotides: 12. The germline V gene encodes CDR1 MDHEN and CDR2 SYDVKM. CDR3 length equals 17 residues.

Ten or more counts support this clone. The CDR3 end is not reached by the read, which stops 3 residues before it; the germline J gene fills it in. The rearrangement links TRBV6-1 to TRBJ1-5, with D perhaps TRBD1 (5 bases). The CDR3 is 12 amino acids. Germline CDR1 reads MNHNS; CDR2 reads SASEGT. The V end lost 4 bases, the J end lost 9 bases, and 10 bases lay between the germline ends. The covered CDR3 bases are TGTGCCAGCAGTGGGAGGGGTGGGCCC. Amino acids: CASSGRGGP. The entire CDR3 protein is CASSGRGGPQHF.

This clone appeared many times. With the read ending 3 residues before the CDR3 end, the germline J gene is used to fill in that end. The chain joins TRBV20-1 to TRBJ2-7, with 10 bases lining up with TRBD2. The V gene's germline CDR1 is DFQATT and CDR2 SNEGSKA (reference sequence). The CDR3 consists of 14 residues. V was pared by 6 bases and J by 3 bases, with 8 bases of the junction left unmatched. CDR3 sequence reads: CSARGASGGYEQYF. CDR3 DNA (partial): TGCAGTGCCAGGGGGGCTAGCGGGGGCTACGAG.

This clone came up many times. CDR3 region: CASSQITGQAYNEQFF. Incomplete CDR3 DNA: TGTGCCAGTAGTCAAATCACGGGACAGGCCTACAATGAG. The chain recombines TRBV19 with TRBJ2-1; 8 bases fit TRBD1. Read coverage stops 3 residues before the CDR3 terminus; the germline J gene supplies the remainder. This CDR3 has 16 residues. Trimming at V came to 5 bases and at J to 2 bases, leaving 8 bases not matched to a gene. CDR1 is LNHDA and CDR2 is SQIVND in the germline V gene (reference sequence).

On this clone itself: The DNA ends 3 residues before the CDR3 does, and the rest of the CDR3 is filled in from the germline J gene. This chain joins TRBV30 and TRBJ1-1; tentative D call: TRBD1 (5 bases). Germline V gives CDR1 GTSNPN, CDR2 SVGIG (reference sequence). The CDR3 contains 16 residues. The CDR3 protein is CAWSPKGLAGGGTAFF. The CDR3 DNA, read in part, is TGTGCCTGGAGTCCTAAGGGACTAGCGGGGGGAGGTACG.